This record covers a single TCR beta chain. This specimen comes from a study of blood T cell repertoires in COVID-19. Overall study: Nucleic acid was either cDNA or gDNA, and it came from T cells, B-cell-depleted T cells, or PBMCs.

How the authors handled the data: How many nucleated cells were present was estimated from reference gene primer amplification. TCRdb's copy holds only in-frame clones and misses some; the assay was immunoSEQ multiplex PCR. V and J calls and clone size are copied from that table; D and trimming were computed from the DNA. The table includes hundreds of thousands of clones, more than 80% detected once. Trimming cost V 2 bases and J 6 bases, with 12 bases left between them. CDR1 is SGHKS, CDR2 YYEKEE, per germline (reference sequence). The CDR3 length is 13 residues. The age range of participants was about 18 to 90 years, with residence in about two dozen US areas. Clinical history reported by participants formed the basis on which cohorts were assigned.

This chain links TRBV5-5 with TRBJ2-7; possibly TRBD1 for D (5 bases). The source of this sequence is a man aged 18 to 35 who had recovered from COVID-19. The sample comprised PBMCs or T cells enriched from blood (not recorded which). CDR3 sequence reads: CASSFAGSGEQYF. The CDR3 DNA follows: TGTGCCAGCAGCTTCGCAGGGTCCGGCGAGCAGTACTTC.